This TCR beta chain came from a study of T cells in Graves' hyperthyroidism and ophthalmopathy. This clonotype was observed at least ten times. TCR beta CDR3 sequences were amplified from RNA transcripts. The HTBI primer set drove a first-round RT-PCR of the TCR CDR3. Each CDR3 protein gets one entry after TCRdb re-called the multiplex PCR reads with MiXCR. The profile shows some 460,000 distinct CDR3 sequences, less than 20% of them singletons. Germline values: CDR1 LGHDT, CDR2 YNNKEL (reference sequence). The length of the CDR3 is 14 residues. The V end lost 4 bases, the J end lost 7 bases, and 13 bases lay between the germline ends. The study based diagnoses on clinical symptoms, serum thyroxine and TRAb, thyroid ultrasound and orbital computed tomography.

The chain has TRBV3-1 and TRBJ2-2; D is unresolved. The sequencing input was blood. The receptor comes from a woman aged 18-29 years with Graves' hyperthyroidism. The CDR3 sequence is CASSPMRSGGELFF. CDR3 nucleotides: TGTGCCAGCAGCCCCATGAGGTCTGGCGGGGAGCTGTTTTTT.